These 23 T cell receptor beta chains came from one sample sequenced in a study of T cells in Graves' hyperthyroidism and ophthalmopathy. Amplification of TCR beta CDR3 regions used RNA as the template. With the HTBI primer set, the TCR CDR3 went through a first round of RT-PCR. Each CDR3 protein is one row after TCRdb ran MiXCR on the multiplex PCR reads. The table includes about 290,000 distinct CDR3 sequences, less than 15% detected once. The sample consisted of blood. The receptors derive from a woman in her twenties or thirties with Graves' hyperthyroidism that later progressed to Graves' ophthalmopathy.

This clonotype has ten or more counts. V and J are TRBV29-1 and TRBJ1-2; maybe TRBD1 (5 bases). V was shortened by 6 bases and J by 5 bases, with 10 bases between the two germline ends. The CDR3 has 11 amino acids. CDR1 and CDR2 from the germline V gene are SQVTM and ANQGSEA. CDR3 sequence (DNA): TGCAGCGTCCAGACAGCATATGGCTACACCTTC. It codes for CSVQTAYGYTF.

This clonotype was observed at least ten times. The chain joins TRBV27 to TRBJ1-2, with 8 bases fitting TRBD1. CDR1 and CDR2 (germline): MNHEY, SMNVEV (reference sequence). Trimming at V came to 3 bases and at J to 7 bases, leaving 7 bases not matched to a gene. The CDR3 has 14 residues. The CDR3 bases are TGTGCCAGCAGTTTTGACAGGGGAGGGGTTGGCTACACCTTC. Its translation is CASSFDRGGVGYTF.

This clonotype has at least ten counts. This sequence joins TRBV28 and TRBJ1-5; D perhaps matches TRBD1 (5 bases). CDR1 is MDHEN and CDR2 is SYDVKM in the germline V gene. The CDR3 is 13 residues long. Trimming took off 5 bases at V and 4 bases at J, with 9 bases between the two ends. CDR3 protein: CASSRDPNQPQHF. The CDR3 nucleotides read TGTGCCAGCAGTCGGGACCCAAATCAGCCCCAGCATTTT.

This clonotype was seen at least ten times. CDR3 region: CASSRLQGGANVLTF. The CDR3 DNA reads TGTGCCAGCAGCCGGCTACAGGGTGGGGCCAACGTCCTGACTTTC. The rearrangement links TRBV7-2 to TRBJ2-6; maybe TRBD1 (6 bases). This CDR3 spans 15 amino acids. The germline gives CDR1 SGHTA, CDR2 FQGNSA. V was clipped by 5 bases and J by 3 bases, with 11 bases between them. Full variable domain (outside the CDR3, taken from reference TRBV7-2 and TRBJ2-6): GAGVSQSPSNKVTEKGKDVELRCDPISGHTALYWYRQSLGQGLEFLIYFQGNSAPDKSGLPSDRFSAERTGGSVSTLTIQRTQQEDSAVYLCASSRLQGGANVLTFGAGSRLTVL.

In its sample, this clonotype was seen many times. The CDR3 protein is CATSDSGTGHEKLFF. The CDR3 bases are TGTGCCACCAGTGATTCCGGGACAGGGCATGAAAAACTGTTTTTT. This chain uses TRBV24-1 with TRBJ1-4, with TRBD1 matching over 9 bases. Germline V gene lookup returns CDR1 KGHDR and CDR2 SFDVKD. CDR3 size: 15 residues. The V gene end was trimmed by 2 bases and the J gene end by 6 bases; junction bases not matched to a gene: 3.

A remark on this clonotype: This sequence may be a read error, since a much larger clone differs from it by one base. The chain employs TRBV6-5 and TRBJ2-3; 10 bases align to TRBD2. V lost 4 bases, J lost 5 bases, and 9 bases stayed unmatched. Germline loops: CDR1 MNHEY, CDR2 SVGAGI. The CDR3 consists of 16 residues. The CDR3 DNA reads as TGTGCCAGCAGTTCCGCCCTAGCGGGAGCTATAGATACGCAGTATTTT. It translates to CASSSALAGAIDTQYF.

The table lists this clonotype with a few counts. This may stem from a read error, because a much larger clone lies one nucleotide away. V gene TRBV6-2 or TRBV6-3 combines with J gene TRBJ2-7, with a possible D match to TRBD1 (5 bases). Trimming removed 5 bases at V and 0 bases at J, with 14 bases between. CDR3 length equals 15 residues. In germline, CDR1 is MNHEY, CDR2 SVGEGT. CDR3 in DNA: TGTGCCAGCAGTCGGCTGGCAGGGCACTCCTACGAGCAGTACTTC. Its translation: CASSRLAGHSYEQYF.

CDR3 sequence: CASSLDRKTTNEKLFF. The CDR3 DNA follows: TGTGCCAGCAGTCTGGACAGAAAAACAACTAATGAAAAACTGTTTTTT. The rearrangement links TRBV28 to TRBJ1-4, with D perhaps TRBD1 (6 bases). The V gene's germline CDR1 is MDHEN and CDR2 SYDVKM. This CDR3 is built from 16 residues. The V and J ends lost 5 bases and 0 bases respectively, with 13 bases between them.

This clonotype was found many times. The CDR3 spells CAHRPQGAEAFF. CDR3 DNA sequence: TGTGCCCACAGGCCTCAGGGTGCTGAAGCTTTCTTT. The chain is built from TRBV30 and TRBJ1-1, with D perhaps matching TRBD1 (5 bases). CDR3 length equals 12 residues. In germline, CDR1 is GTSNPN, CDR2 SVGIG (reference sequence). Trimming cost V 8 bases and J 6 bases, with 16 bases left between them.

This clonotype has at least ten counts. The chain is built from TRBV3-1 and TRBJ2-1; 11 nucleotides line up with TRBD2. V lost 4 bases and J lost 4; bases outside the gene matches: 3. The germline V gene has CDR1 LGHDT and CDR2 YNNKEL (reference sequence). CDR3 length equals 15 residues. The CDR3 DNA reads as TGTGCCAGCAGCCCGACTAGCGGGGAATACAATGAGCAGTTCTTC. Its protein product is CASSPTSGEYNEQFF.

The table lists this clonotype with many counts. The gene calls are TRBV6-2 or TRBV6-3 and TRBJ2-1, with 10 bases aligning to TRBD2. CDR1 is MNHEY and CDR2 is SVGEGT in the germline V gene. V trimming: 6 bases; J trimming: 4 bases; junction bases outside the gene matches: 12. The CDR3 is made up of 17 amino acids. The DNA for the CDR3 is TGTGCCAGCAGCCGACCCGGACTAGCGGACTTATACAATGAGCAGTTCTTC. Protein: CASSRPGLADLYNEQFF.

This clonotype appeared many times. This rearrangement joins TRBV15 to TRBJ2-7; D is unresolved. The CDR3 has 18 residues. The germline V and J ends were trimmed by 5 bases and 0 bases, with 23 bases remaining between them. Germline V gene lookup returns CDR1 LNHNV and CDR2 YYDKDF (reference sequence). This CDR3 is CATSPHLYIVTSSYEQYF. In DNA, the CDR3 is TGTGCCACCAGCCCTCACCTTTACATCGTCACGAGCTCCTACGAGCAGTACTTC.

This clonotype was seen only a few times. The genes are TRBV6-1 and TRBJ2-2; TRBD2 matches at 8 bases. Per the germline V gene, CDR1 is MNHNS and CDR2 is SASEGT. The CDR3 covers 17 residues. Losses at the gene ends were 5 bases for V and 4 bases for J; bases not matched to a gene: 12. The CDR3 nucleotides are TGTGCCAGCAGTTCCGTGACTAGCGCGGTCCCCACCGGGGAGCTGTTTTTT. This translates into CASSSVTSAVPTGELFF.

This clonotype was recorded many times. The CDR3 reads CASSAGIAGTDTQYF. The CDR3 bases are TGTGCCAGCAGTGCGGGGATAGCGGGCACAGATACGCAGTATTTT. The rearrangement links TRBV2 to TRBJ2-3; possibly TRBD2 for D (6 bases). The CDR3 runs to 15 residues. The ends were cut back, 4 bases at V and 1 base at J, with 12 bases in the middle. In germline, CDR1 is SNHLY, CDR2 FYNNEI. Drawing the rest from reference TRBV2 and TRBJ2-3, the complete variable domain is EPEVTQTPSHQVTQMGQEVILRCVPISNHLYFYWYRQILGQKVEFLVSFYNNEISEKSEIFDDQFSVERPDGSNFTLKIRSTKLEDSAMYFCASSAGIAGTDTQYFGPGTRLTVL.

In its sample, this clonotype was seen a few times. The junction and the germline gene differ at one end; a read error may be behind it. The chain carries TRBV6-1 and TRBJ1-3, with D uncertain. Germline V gene data show CDR1 as MNHNS and CDR2 as SASEGT. The CDR3 spans 16 residues. The CDR3 loop reads CASSSGRPSSGNTTYF. The CDR3 DNA reads as TGTGCCAGCAGCTCAGGACGACCGAGCTCTGGAAACACCACATATTTT.

This sequence joins TRBV18 and TRBJ1-1; D might be TRBD1 (6 bases). The CDR3 sequence is 16 residues long. Germline loops: CDR1 KGHSH, CDR2 LQKENI. V gave up 6 bases and J gave up 0 bases, with 17 bases separating them. The CDR3: CASSLVRTAMNTEAFF. The CDR3 DNA sequence: TGTGCCAGCTCCCTTGTCCGGACAGCAATGAACACTGAAGCTTTCTTT.

This clonotype was seen at least ten times. This chain uses TRBV4-2 with TRBJ2-5; 14 nucleotides line up with TRBD2. This CDR3 is 16 amino acids long. J was trimmed by 5 bases and V by 5 bases; bases with no gene match: 7. Germline V gene sequence: CDR1 LGHNA, CDR2 YNFKEQ. This chain's CDR3 is CASSTGLAGVRETQYF. The DNA for the CDR3 is TGTGCCAGCAGCACGGGACTAGCGGGAGTCAGGGAGACCCAGTACTTC.

This clonotype was seen many times. The chain couples TRBV28 to TRBJ2-7, with TRBD1 as a possible D gene (6 bases). V was pared by 6 bases and J by 0 bases, with 12 bases between. Germline V gene sequence: CDR1 MDHEN, CDR2 SYDVKM. The CDR3 covers 14 residues. The CDR3 sequence is CASSNRAHSYEQYF. The CDR3 region has the DNA TGTGCCAGCAGCAACAGGGCGCACTCCTACGAGCAGTACTTC.

This clonotype was recorded many times. The chain links TRBV18 to TRBJ2-1, with TRBD1 as a possible D gene (5 bases). Trimming took off 8 bases at V and 6 bases at J, with 14 bases between the two ends. CDR1 and CDR2 (germline): KGHSH, LQKENI. CDR3 length: 13 residues. CDR3 DNA sequence: TGTGCCAGCACCGGTAATCAGGGCAATGAGCAGTTCTTC. It translates to CASTGNQGNEQFF.

This clonotype was seen many times. V is TRBV9 and J is TRBJ2-7; tentatively, D is TRBD1 (5 bases). CDR1 is SGDLS, CDR2 YYNGEE, per germline. The CDR3 is 13 amino acids. V dropped 3 bases and J dropped 1 base, with 8 bases sitting between them. The DNA for the CDR3 is TGTGCCAGCAGCGCGACAGTGTCCTACGAGCAGTACTTC. Protein sequence: CASSATVSYEQYF.

This clonotype was observed at least ten times. The chain carries TRBV7-2 and TRBJ2-5; 13 positions match TRBD2. V was clipped by 3 bases and J by 5 bases; unmatched bases: 3. CDR3 length: 15 amino acids. CDR1 and CDR2 from the germline V gene are SGHTA and FQGNSA. The CDR3 DNA follows: TGTGCCAGCAGCTTCACTAGCGGGAGGGGGGAGACCCAGTACTTC. It is translated as CASSFTSGRGETQYF. The full variable domain, completed using reference TRBV7-2 and TRBJ2-5, is GAGVSQSPSNKVTEKGKDVELRCDPISGHTALYWYRQSLGQGLEFLIYFQGNSAPDKSGLPSDRFSAERTGGSVSTLTIQRTQQEDSAVYLCASSFTSGRGETQYFGPGTRLLVL.

This clonotype was observed at least ten times. V and J are TRBV18 and TRBJ1-1; tentative D call: TRBD1 (5 bases). The CDR3 extends over 15 amino acids. CDR1 KGHSH and CDR2 LQKENI come from the germline V gene. V was shortened by 0 bases and J by 4 bases, with 12 bases between the two germline ends. The CDR3 DNA reads TGTGCCAGCTCACCACCGGGGGGGAGGGGCACTGAAGCTTTCTTT. Protein sequence: CASSPPGGRGTEAFF.

This clonotype occurred many times. This chain joins TRBV11-1 and TRBJ1-2, with D perhaps matching TRBD1 (6 bases). The germline V gene has CDR1 SGHAT and CDR2 FQDESV (reference sequence). The CDR3 contains 13 residues. Deletions cut 5 bases from V and 4 bases from J, with 11 bases between. CDR3: CASSQQGRYGYTF. In DNA, the CDR3 is TGTGCCAGCAGCCAACAGGGTCGCTATGGCTACACCTTC. Based on the CDR3 plus reference TRBV11-1 and TRBJ1-2, the full variable domain is EAEVAQSPRYKITEKSQAVAFWCDPISGHATLYWYRQILGQGPELLVQFQDESVVDDSQLPKDRFSAERLKGVDSTLKIQPAELGDSAMYLCASSQQGRYGYTFGSGTRLTVV.